This TCR beta chain appears in the sequencing data of a study of graft-versus-host responses after intestinal transplantation. The CDR3 extends over 13 amino acids. Germline V lookup: CDR1 MNHEY, CDR2 SVGAGI. Between the trimmed V and J ends, which lost 0 bases and 4 bases, there was a span of 5 bases. The table came from immunoSEQ multiplex PCR; TCRdb's copy has only in-frame clones and leaves some out. Seen here are around 120,000 clones, about 95% observed once, and the top ten hold around 3.3%. In regard to this clone: Its antigen is not known. This CDR3 is also generated by other DNA sequences in the sample.

J is TRBJ2-3 and V is TRBV6-5; D call uncertain. The TCR originated in a human donor who received an intestinal transplant. The sequenced sample was unstimulated CD8+ T cells sorted from spleen or lymph node cells, obtained before intestinal transplant. The CDR3 sequence: CASSYSGADTQYF. As DNA, the CDR3 is TGTGCCAGCAGTTACTCAGGCGCAGATACGCAGTATTTT.